Listed below are T cell receptor beta chains from one sample, sequenced in a study of blood T cell repertoires in COVID-19. Only in-frame clones appear in the TCRdb table, and some are missing; sequencing was by immunoSEQ multiplex PCR. The sample lists 200,000 or so clones, around 87% seen once, with more than 3% in the top ten. Sequenced material: PBMCs or T cells enriched from blood (not recorded which). These receptors were collected from a woman between 18 and 29 years old in a cohort exposed to, infected with or recovered from COVID-19 (not recorded which). The CDR3 runs from the conserved cysteine through the conserved F or W. D genes are given only for firm matches. Rows may omit the clone size; those that give it use once, few, many or a size class.

clone size,D gene,J gene,V gene,CDR3 protein,CDR3 DNA
.,TRBD1,TRBJ2-7,TRBV24-1,CATSDLGTGLDEQYF,TGTGCCACCAGTGATTTGGGGACAGGACTTGACGAGCAGTACTTC
.,.,TRBJ2-3,TRBV6-5,CASSPSGGPDTQYF,TGTGCCAGCAGTCCTTCGGGGGGCCCAGATACGCAGTATTTT
.,TRBD1,TRBJ1-2,TRBV19,CASSIAGTGNYGYTF,TGTGCCAGTAGTATCGCCGGGACAGGCAACTATGGCTACACCTTC
.,.,TRBJ1-1,TRBV3-1/TRBV3-2,CASSQVIGHEDTEAFF,TGTGCCAGCAGCCAAGTGATTGGACACGAAGACACTGAAGCTTTCTTT
.,TRBD1,TRBJ1-5,TRBV18,CASASRQGNQPQHF,TGTGCCAGCGCCTCCCGACAGGGGAATCAGCCCCAGCATTTT
.,TRBD1,TRBJ1-4,TRBV5-5,CASSRGQGGEKLFF,TGTGCCAGCAGCCGGGGACAGGGTGGAGAAAAACTGTTTTTT
.,TRBD1,TRBJ1-1,TRBV28,CASIRGQGTEAFF,TGTGCCAGCATCAGAGGACAGGGCACTGAAGCTTTCTTT
.,TRBD2,TRBJ2-5,TRBV14,CASSQDGLAGGETQYF,TGTGCCAGCAGCCAAGATGGGCTAGCGGGGGGAGAGACCCAGTACTTC
.,.,TRBJ1-2,TRBV7-2,CASRQTGDHYGYTF,TGTGCCAGCCGGCAGACGGGGGATCACTATGGCTACACCTTC
.,TRBD2,TRBJ2-3,TRBV7-3,CASSSVGRTSIGADTQYF,TGTGCCAGCAGCTCAGTGGGGCGGACTAGCATAGGCGCAGATACGCAGTATTTT
few,TRBD1,TRBJ1-2,TRBV7-8,CASSSRPRDRTINYGYTF,TGTGCCAGCAGCTCCCGACCTAGGGACAGGACCATTAACTATGGCTACACCTTC
.,TRBD1,TRBJ1-5,TRBV19,CAGGLSGTGGLPQHF,TGTGCCGGGGGACTTTCCGGGACAGGGGGCTTGCCCCAGCATTTT
.,TRBD2,TRBJ2-1,TRBV29-1,CSGKREGNNEQFF,TGCAGCGGGAAGCGGGAGGGGAACAATGAGCAGTTCTTC
.,TRBD2,TRBJ2-2,TRBV27,CASSVLTSGYTGELFF,TGTGCCAGCAGTGTCCTGACTAGCGGTTACACCGGGGAGCTGTTTTTT
.,TRBD1,TRBJ1-1,TRBV20-1,CSASGQGALSEAFF,TGCAGTGCTAGTGGACAGGGGGCGCTATCGGAAGCTTTCTTT
.,.,TRBJ2-2,TRBV25-1,CASSESGGTGELFF,TGTGCCAGCAGTGAATCAGGGGGGACCGGGGAGCTGTTTTTT
few,TRBD1,TRBJ1-2,TRBV29-1,CSVTGQEDGYTF,TGCAGCGTGACAGGACAGGAGGATGGCTACACCTTC
.,TRBD2,TRBJ2-3,TRBV7-2,CASSLQAGATDTQYF,TGTGCCAGCAGCTTACAAGCGGGGGCCACAGATACGCAGTATTTT
.,.,TRBJ2-5,TRBV7-3,CASSLGLKETQYF,TGTGCCAGCAGCCTGGGGCTAAAAGAGACCCAGTACTTC
.,.,TRBJ2-7,TRBV5-1,CASSPLQPDSSYEQYF,TGCGCCAGCAGCCCCTTGCAGCCCGACAGCTCCTACGAGCAGTACTTC
.,.,TRBJ2-5,TRBV6-5,CASRGVGETQYF,TGTGCCAGCAGAGGGGTTGGGGAGACCCAGTACTTC
.,.,TRBJ2-7,TRBV19,CASSIVPSSYEQYF,TGTGCCAGTAGTATAGTGCCCTCTAGTTACGAGCAGTACTTC
.,TRBD1,TRBJ1-1,TRBV6-6,CASSSPTGGTEAFF,TGTGCCAGCAGTTCCCCCACAGGGGGCACTGAAGCTTTCTTT
.,.,TRBJ1-5,TRBV10-3,CAISTDSLNQPQHF,TGTGCCATCAGTACTGACAGTTTAAATCAGCCCCAGCATTTT
.,.,TRBJ1-3,TRBV3-1/TRBV3-2,CASTPENSGNTIYF,TGTGCCAGCACCCCGGAGAACTCTGGAAACACCATATATTTT
.,.,TRBJ2-7,TRBV9,CASSPSGRADYEQYF,TGTGCCAGCAGTCCCTCGGGCAGGGCGGACTACGAGCAGTACTTC
few,.,TRBJ1-1,TRBV11-3,CASSPSRDTEAFF,TGTGCCAGCAGCCCATCCCGGGACACTGAAGCTTTCTTT
.,.,TRBJ1-1,TRBV12-5,CASGLVLAGMNTEAFF,TGTGCTAGTGGTTTGGTATTGGCGGGCATGAACACTGAAGCTTTCTTT
.,.,TRBJ2-1,TRBV4-1,CASRRRVGSGNEQFF,TGCGCCAGCAGGCGGAGAGTTGGGTCGGGCAATGAGCAGTTCTTC
.,TRBD1,TRBJ2-3,TRBV19,CASSIRGQGTDTQYF,TGTGCCAGTAGTATCCGGGGACAGGGCACAGATACGCAGTATTTT
.,.,TRBJ1-1,TRBV12-3/TRBV12-4,CAAWSGTEAFF,TGTGCCGCCTGGTCGGGGACTGAAGCTTTCTTT
.,TRBD2,TRBJ2-2,TRBV2,CASRGGKSTGELFF,TGTGCCAGCAGGGGAGGGAAGAGCACCGGGGAGCTGTTTTTT
.,.,TRBJ2-5,TRBV15,CATSLGHSGETQYF,TGTGCCACCAGCCTGGGACATAGTGGGGAGACCCAGTACTTC
.,.,TRBJ2-5,TRBV29-1,CSVSLGTGEETQYF,TGCAGCGTTAGCCTTGGAACGGGAGAAGAGACCCAGTACTTC
.,TRBD2,TRBJ2-7,TRBV28,CASSSPGGEVDYEQYF,TGTGCCAGCAGTTCCCCGGGGGGGGAAGTAGATTACGAGCAGTACTTC
.,.,TRBJ2-5,TRBV9,CASSVGPTSGETQYF,TGTGCCAGCAGCGTAGGCCCTACCTCGGGAGAGACCCAGTACTTC
.,.,TRBJ2-7,TRBV11-2,CASSLGRVFSYEQYF,TGTGCCAGCAGCTTAGGACGGGTCTTCTCCTACGAGCAGTACTTC
.,TRBD1,TRBJ2-7,TRBV5-4,CASSPGQNYEQYF,TGTGCCAGCAGCCCGGGACAGAACTACGAGCAGTACTTC
.,TRBD1,TRBJ1-3,TRBV5-6,CASHRGRPGNTIYF,TGTGCCAGCCACAGGGGGCGACCTGGAAACACCATATATTTT
.,.,TRBJ2-5,TRBV14,CASSPPLGGGETQYF,TGTGCCAGCAGCCCCCCGTTAGGGGGAGGGGAGACCCAGTACTTC
.,.,TRBJ1-2,TRBV11-2,CASSLVGGNYGYTF,TGTGCCAGCAGCTTAGTGGGGGGGAACTATGGCTACACCTTC
few,.,TRBJ2-1,TRBV27,CASSLSADNEQFF,TGTGCCAGCAGTTTATCGGCAGACAATGAGCAGTTCTTC
.,.,TRBJ1-5,TRBV2,CASSGQYNQPQHF,TGTGCCAGCAGTGGACAGTACAATCAGCCCCAGCATTTT